Shown below are 27 T cell receptor beta chains from a single sample sequenced in a study of blood T cell repertoires in COVID-19. Sequencing used immunoSEQ multiplex PCR; TCRdb keeps in-frame clones, though not all of them. The sample lists roughly 570,000 clones, roughly 89% seen once, with 7.5% to 9% in the top ten. The sample consisted of peripheral blood. The receptors derive from a woman between 50 and 59 years old with COVID-19, enrolled during active disease.

This clone showed up just once. This sequence joins TRBV5-1 and TRBJ1-1; the D gene is possibly TRBD1 (5 bases). This CDR3 has 15 amino acids. Germline lookup yields CDR1 SGHRS and CDR2 YFSETQ. V was cut by 4 bases and J by 5 bases, with 18 bases left in between. CDR3 loop: CASSLSWRGGTEAFF. As DNA, the CDR3 is TGCGCCAGCAGCCTCAGCTGGCGGGGGGGAACTGAAGCTTTCTTT.

V gene TRBV9 combines with J gene TRBJ2-3; maybe TRBD1 (6 bases). The germline CDR1 and CDR2 sequences are SGDLS and YYNGEE. V was clipped by 4 bases and J by 6 bases, with 15 bases between them. The CDR3 consists of 14 residues. CDR3 sequence: CASSPSGTGDTQYF. As DNA, the CDR3 is TGTGCCAGCAGCCCTAGTGGTACAGGGGATACGCAGTATTTT.

The J gene is TRBJ1-5, the V gene TRBV18; TRBD1 matches at 8 bases. CDR3 length: 14 amino acids. V shed 6 bases and J 7 bases; nucleotides not matched to a gene: 8. Germline V gene lookup returns CDR1 KGHSH and CDR2 LQKENI. The DNA of the CDR3 is TGTGCCAGCTCCGTTTCAGGGGGCCGGCAGCCCCAGCATTTT. Translating it yields CASSVSGGRQPQHF. Combining the CDR3 with reference TRBV18 and TRBJ1-5 gives the whole variable domain NAGVMQNPRHLVRRRGQEARLRCSPMKGHSHVYWYRQLPEEGLKFMVYLQKENIIDESGMPKERFSAEFPKEGPSILRIQQVVRGDSAAYFCASSVSGGRQPQHFGDGTRLSIL.

The rearrangement links TRBV7-7 to TRBJ2-2; D is uncertain. CDR1 and CDR2 from the germline V gene are SSHAT and FNYEAQ (reference sequence). Trimming pared 3 bases from V and 13 bases from J, leaving 9 bases between. The CDR3 contains 11 residues. The CDR3 loop is CASSFNGLLFF. The DNA of the CDR3 is TGTGCCAGCAGCTTCAATGGGCTGCTGTTTTTT.

The rearrangement uses TRBV6-5 and TRBJ1-2; 7 bases fit TRBD1. CDR3 length equals 13 residues. Germline CDR1 and CDR2: MNHEY and SVGAGI. Trimming at V came to 6 bases and at J to 6 bases, leaving 7 bases not matched to a gene. For the CDR3, the DNA is TGTGCCAGCAGGGCTTACAGGGGAGATGGCTACACCTTC. Translating it yields CASRAYRGDGYTF.

The chain is built from TRBV19 and TRBJ1-1; 10 bases fit TRBD1. V shed 5 bases and J 5 bases; nucleotides not matched to a gene: 8. This CDR3 has 15 residues. Germline V gene lookup returns CDR1 LNHDA and CDR2 SQIVND (reference sequence). Written as DNA, the CDR3 is TGTGCCAGTAGTTTATGGACAGGGGGAGGAACTGAAGCTTTCTTT. Translating gives CASSLWTGGGTEAFF.

This chain joins TRBV11-3 and TRBJ2-1; D is unclear. Trimming shortened V by 5 bases and J by 6 bases, and 11 bases separated the two germline ends. CDR1 SGHNT and CDR2 YENEEA come from the germline V gene. This CDR3 has 13 residues. The DNA of the CDR3 is TGTGCCAGCAGCCCCCAACTCGGCAATGAGCAGTTCTTC. Protein product: CASSPQLGNEQFF.

The rearrangement links TRBV13 to TRBJ2-7; 9 nucleotides line up with TRBD1. The CDR3 contains 15 residues. Germline values: CDR1 PRHDT, CDR2 FYEKMQ (reference sequence). The trim removed 1 base at V and 2 bases at J, leaving 3 bases unmatched. CDR3 sequence (DNA): TGTGCCAGCAGCTTAGAGGGACAGGGACCCTACGAGCAGTACTTC. Encoded protein: CASSLEGQGPYEQYF.

The chain links TRBV30 to TRBJ2-2, with 9 nucleotides matching TRBD2. There are 14 residues in the CDR3. The germline gives CDR1 GTSNPN, CDR2 SVGIG (reference sequence). J gave up 6 bases and V 4 bases, and 6 bases lay outside the gene matches. This chain's CDR3 is CAWKRASGAGELFF. CDR3 sequence (DNA): TGTGCCTGGAAGCGGGCTAGCGGGGCCGGGGAGCTGTTTTTT.

The chain couples TRBV5-1 to TRBJ2-7, with D unresolved. Trimming stripped 0 bases from V and 2 bases from J, with 12 bases between. The germline gives CDR1 SGHRS, CDR2 YFSETQ. The CDR3 totals 15 residues. Here the CDR3 DNA reads TGCGCCAGCAGCTTGGGCCATTCTGAGACCTACGAGCAGTACTTC. Translation gives CASSLGHSETYEQYF.

The rearrangement joins TRBV11-3 to TRBJ1-4, with 8 bases identical to TRBD1. V was clipped by 5 bases and J by 10 bases; unmatched bases: 6. The CDR3 has 13 residues. CDR1 and CDR2 from the germline V gene are SGHNT and YENEEA. CDR3: CASSLGQGRKLFF. DNA for the CDR3: TGTGCCAGCAGCCTCGGACAGGGCCGAAAACTGTTTTTT.

This chain joins TRBV7-9 and TRBJ2-3; 10 nucleotides align to TRBD2. The J segment lost 2 bases and the V segment lost 7 bases, leaving 3 bases of the junction unmatched. This CDR3 has 14 residues. Per germline, CDR1 SEHNR and CDR2 FQNEAQ (reference sequence). The CDR3 DNA reads as TGTGCCAGCAAACTAGCGGGGCCCACAGATACGCAGTATTTT. It codes for CASKLAGPTDTQYF.

This chain connects TRBV12-3 or TRBV12-4 to TRBJ1-1; 7 bases line up with TRBD1. Germline trimming cut 3 bases from V and 11 bases from J; bases unmatched to any gene: 9. This CDR3 is built from 13 residues. The chain's CDR3 is CASSLGQPPGAFF. The CDR3 DNA sequence: TGTGCCAGCAGTTTGGGACAGCCGCCCGGGGCTTTCTTT.

This clone came up a few times. The CDR3: CASTDRGVGTGELFF. In DNA, the CDR3 is TGTGCCAGCACCGACAGAGGAGTGGGAACCGGGGAGCTGTTTTTT. The chain uses TRBV28 and TRBJ2-2, with D tentatively TRBD1 (5 bases). From germline, CDR1 is MDHEN and CDR2 SYDVKM. The V end lost 7 bases, the J end lost 5 bases, and 17 bases lay between the germline ends. This CDR3 comprises 15 residues.

The V gene is TRBV7-6, the J gene TRBJ2-7; 8 bases are shared with TRBD1. This CDR3 is built from 16 residues. The germline V gene has CDR1 SGHVS and CDR2 FNYEAQ. Germline trimming cut 4 bases from V and 5 bases from J; bases unmatched to any gene: 13. In DNA, the CDR3 is TGTGCCAGCAGCTGGGGGGTTGGCAGGGGGCCGAACGAGCAGTACTTC. Encoded protein: CASSWGVGRGPNEQYF.

The rearrangement uses TRBV18 and TRBJ2-3; no clear D. Germline V gene data show CDR1 as KGHSH and CDR2 as LQKENI. The CDR3 covers 13 residues. V lost 2 bases and J 6 bases, leaving 9 bases between the germline ends. The chain's CDR3 is CASSPNPRDTQYF. The CDR3 nucleotides read TGTGCCAGCTCACCAAATCCCAGGGATACGCAGTATTTT. Drawing the rest from reference TRBV18 and TRBJ2-3, the complete variable domain is NAGVMQNPRHLVRRRGQEARLRCSPMKGHSHVYWYRQLPEEGLKFMVYLQKENIIDESGMPKERFSAEFPKEGPSILRIQQVVRGDSAAYFCASSPNPRDTQYFGPGTRLTVL.

The chain employs TRBV28 and TRBJ1-5, with D perhaps matching TRBD1 (6 bases). Looked up from germline, CDR1 is MDHEN and CDR2 is SYDVKM. V lost 7 bases to trimming and J lost 4 bases, with 14 bases between them. The CDR3 spans 14 residues. CDR3 coding DNA: TGTGCCAGCATCAAGATGGGGGCTAATCAGCCCCAGCATTTT. This codes for CASIKMGANQPQHF.

The CDR3 DNA sequence: TGTGCCAGCTCAGATCAAAAAGGAGGTGAGCAGTACTTC. Translating gives CASSDQKGGEQYF. The gene calls are TRBV18 and TRBJ2-7; possible D gene TRBD2, 5 bases. The V gene lost 5 bases and the J gene lost 7 bases, with 15 bases spanning the gap. Germline CDR1 and CDR2: KGHSH and LQKENI. This CDR3 is 13 amino acids long.

CDR3 region: CASSALRTGFNYGYTF. In DNA, the CDR3 is TGTGCCAGCAGTGCCCTCCGGACAGGCTTTAACTATGGCTACACCTTC. The chain uses TRBV6-1 and TRBJ1-2; the match to TRBD1 covers 7 bases. CDR1 is MNHNS and CDR2 is SASEGT in the germline V gene. The trim removed 4 bases at V and 1 base at J, leaving 9 bases unmatched. The CDR3 totals 16 residues.

The chain joins TRBV4-1 to TRBJ2-1, with 10 bases lining up with TRBD2. Germline-derived CDR1 and CDR2 are MGHRA and YSYEKL. This CDR3 comprises 15 residues. With V trimmed by 5 bases and J by 5 bases, 6 bases remained unmatched. CDR3 in amino acids: CASSVVAGGDNEQFF. CDR3 DNA sequence: TGCGCCAGCAGCGTGGTAGCGGGGGGTGACAATGAGCAGTTCTTC.

This chain joins TRBV5-1 and TRBJ2-5; D is perhaps TRBD2 (5 bases). There are 15 residues in the CDR3. CDR1 is SGHRS and CDR2 is YFSETQ in the germline V gene. Trimming shortened V by 0 bases and J by 1 base, and 10 bases separated the two germline ends. This CDR3 reads CASSLELGFQETQYF. Here the CDR3 DNA reads TGCGCCAGCAGCTTGGAACTAGGCTTCCAAGAGACCCAGTACTTC.

In nucleotides, the CDR3 is TGTGCCAGCAGCGTAGGGGACAGCGGCAATGAGCAGTTCTTC. This codes for CASSVGDSGNEQFF. This sequence joins TRBV9 and TRBJ2-1; TRBD1 agrees at 7 bases. V shed 0 bases and J 6 bases; nucleotides not matched to a gene: 3. CDR3 length: 14 amino acids. CDR1 is SGDLS, CDR2 YYNGEE, per germline.

The J gene is TRBJ2-5, the V gene TRBV5-5; 14 nucleotides agree with TRBD2. The germline gives CDR1 SGHKS, CDR2 YYEKEE (reference sequence). Trimming took 4 bases from V and 5 from J; bases not matched to a gene: 13. CDR3 size: 18 residues. Here the CDR3 reads CASSPGTSGGLTGETQYF. The CDR3, as DNA: TGTGCCAGCAGCCCCGGGACTAGCGGGGGCCTAACAGGGGAGACCCAGTACTTC.

The V and J genes are TRBV19 and TRBJ1-1, with D maybe TRBD1 (5 bases). Germline assignment: CDR1 LNHDA and CDR2 SQIVND (reference sequence). The CDR3 runs to 13 residues. V was trimmed by 7 bases and J by 8 bases, leaving 17 bases between them. CDR3 in amino acids: CASTRDVGGEAFF. The CDR3 DNA is TGTGCCAGTACAAGGGACGTAGGAGGGGAAGCTTTCTTT.

V is TRBV29-1 and J is TRBJ1-4; no clear D gene. The CDR3 has 12 residues. The V end lost 0 bases, the J end lost 8 bases, and 7 bases lay between the germline ends. Germline V gene data show CDR1 as SQVTM and CDR2 as ANQGSEA. The DNA of the CDR3 is TGCAGCGTTGAAGAGGCCGGGGAAAAACTGTTTTTT. The encoded protein is CSVEEAGEKLFF.

V gene TRBV2 combines with J gene TRBJ1-6; possible D gene TRBD1, 6 bases. The ends were cut back, 8 bases at V and 6 bases at J, with 14 bases in the middle. The CDR3 covers 14 residues. Germline V gene lookup returns CDR1 SNHLY and CDR2 FYNNEI. As DNA, the CDR3 is TGTGCCAGCGTACGTCGACAGGCTAATTCACCCCTCCACTTT. Its protein is CASVRRQANSPLHF.

A single count supports this clone. This chain connects TRBV7-8 to TRBJ2-2; TRBD1 matches 9 bases. CDR3 length equals 15 residues. Germline V gives CDR1 SGHVS, CDR2 FQNEAQ. J was trimmed by 6 bases and V by 2 bases; bases with no gene match: 4. The CDR3 reads CASSLIGTGSGELFF. CDR3 nucleotides: TGTGCCAGCAGCTTAATTGGGACAGGGTCCGGGGAGCTGTTTTTT.